This T cell receptor beta chain came from a study of OX40 agonist ivuxolimab in advanced cancers. Collection of blood occurred at baseline, at cycle 4 day 1, and at cycle 7 day 1. The CDR3 contains 17 residues. After removal of 5 bases from V and 4 bases from J, the junction contained 11 bases not matched to a gene. Per germline, CDR1 MDHEN and CDR2 SYDVKM. Measured with immunoSEQ multiplex PCR; TCRdb has only the in-frame clones, and not every one. The sample records some 94,000 clones, 80% to 95% being singletons. The clonotype was recovered from an adult with an advanced solid tumor such as melanoma, head and neck, liver or kidney cancer. Sequencing was performed on CD4+ or CD8+ T cells sorted from blood, taken in a trial of the OX40 agonist ivuxolimab. The chain uses TRBV28 and TRBJ2-5; 12 bases align to TRBD2. This CDR3 is CASSQGLAGLVGETQYF. CDR3 coding DNA: TGTGCCAGCAGTCAGGGACTAGCGGGTCTAGTGGGAGAGACCCAGTACTTC.